This TCR beta chain is from a study of T cell responses to AZD1222 COVID-19 vaccine (TCRdb year 2021). Describing the broader study: TCR sequencing covered roughly 230 trial participants: 200 to 210 given two doses of AZD1222 and 26 given two doses of MenACWY control vaccine. Trial participants were enrolled by age into 18-55, 56-69 and 70-plus year subgroups, with roughly 150, 30 and 60 TCR-sequenced participants respectively.

Worth noting for this clone: There is no known antigen for this receptor. The input lacks base qualities; no much larger clone sits a single base away.

In the paper's terms, the time point label means: about 28 days (+/-7) after the second vaccine dose. Because spike-specific TCR depth and breadth did not differ between the two schedules, AZD1222 recipients who got a second dose at roughly 4 weeks were pooled with those who got a second dose at roughly 12 weeks. Samples from vaccinated people were obtained from the UK trials COV001 and COV002, which included a single-blind randomized controlled phase 2/3 trial of AZD1222 (ChAdOx1 nCoV-19) in healthy adults. For TCRbeta chain sequencing, PBMC samples from trial participants were taken at day 0 and at day 28 after the second dose. The CDR3 runs 16 amino acids, cysteine and phenylalanine included. Only the CDR3 portion is preserved as DNA: 48 bases, with reading frame beginning at the first base. For CDR1 and CDR2, the germline V gene lists SGHTA and FQGTGA. V is trimmed back by 2 bases and J by 0 bases, and the junction contains 3 bases that no gene match accounts for.

Paper-wide results and their limitations: Epitopes outside the regions mutated in the B.1.351 and B.1.1.7 variants were reportedly recognized by nearly half of the unique spike-specific TCRs. After two AZD1222 doses, spike-specific TCR breadth and depth were significantly higher than at day 0 and than in MenACWY recipients. Conclusions about previously exposed vaccinees were limited because only six or seven AZD1222 recipients were SARS-CoV-2 seropositive at baseline. Most participants were white British and females outnumbered males, and the authors suggested that clonal diversity may have been underestimated. The 56-69-year group was small, and its depth increase did not reach significance, likely because of low power. CD4 TCRs associated with the vaccine covered the entire spike protein, and the dominant responses were in regions 160-218 and 743-854. Because no samples from the day 14 peak response were available, repertoires could be characterized only after the peak T cell response.

The CDR3 regions of human TCRbeta chains were analyzed by immunosequencing. The paper's processing steps were these. TCRs in the repertoires were matched against a reference library of SARS-CoV-2-specific TCRs that had been generated with the MIRA antigen-specificity platform. Breadth was defined as the fraction of unique TCRs that were SARS-CoV-2-associated. Depth was defined as the fraction of total T cells that were SARS-CoV-2-associated. Using the MIRA data, each spike-specific TCR was mapped to the spike region that the TCR reacts to and placed in a CD4 or CD8 class. Log10-transformed breadth and depth values were compared by one-way ANOVA with Sidak's multiple comparisons tests. TCRdb mirrors the immuneACCESS table, restricted to in-frame sequences. Some clones are absent from its copies; in checked studies, under half trace to an unresolved V gene, and the reason for the others is unknown. V and J calls and clone size are copied from that table; D and trimming were computed from the DNA. For this sample there are 110,000 or so clones; around 83% appear just once. Together, the top ten hold 17% of the sample.

The receptor comes from an adult who received the AZD1222 COVID-19 vaccine. Sequencing used peripheral blood, obtained 28 days after the second AZD1222 dose. This chain is built from TRBV7-3 and TRBJ2-1; 8 bases in the middle match TRBD1. The CDR3: CASSLQGASSYNEQFF. The nucleotide sequence reads TGTGCCAGCAGCTTACAGGGGGCGAGCTCCTACAATGAGCAGTTCTTC.